This entry features one TCR beta chain sequence. The data are from a study of control samples from healthy donors and cancer patients. Clones were read by immunoSEQ multiplex PCR, and TCRdb kept only the in-frame ones, dropping some. The repertoire consists of approximately 100,000 clones, with more than 85% occurring once and the leading ten covering approximately 8.4%. The specimen was blood. This receptor was taken from a man aged 25 to 45 in good health.

CDR3 coding DNA: TGTGCCAGCAGCAACTTCAGCCGGGGATTAACCTGGCGGACCACTGAAGCTTTCTTT. Translated: CASSNFSRGLTWRTTEAFF. The chain carries TRBV21-1 and TRBJ1-1. TRBV21-1 is a pseudogene. This CDR3 contains 19 residues.